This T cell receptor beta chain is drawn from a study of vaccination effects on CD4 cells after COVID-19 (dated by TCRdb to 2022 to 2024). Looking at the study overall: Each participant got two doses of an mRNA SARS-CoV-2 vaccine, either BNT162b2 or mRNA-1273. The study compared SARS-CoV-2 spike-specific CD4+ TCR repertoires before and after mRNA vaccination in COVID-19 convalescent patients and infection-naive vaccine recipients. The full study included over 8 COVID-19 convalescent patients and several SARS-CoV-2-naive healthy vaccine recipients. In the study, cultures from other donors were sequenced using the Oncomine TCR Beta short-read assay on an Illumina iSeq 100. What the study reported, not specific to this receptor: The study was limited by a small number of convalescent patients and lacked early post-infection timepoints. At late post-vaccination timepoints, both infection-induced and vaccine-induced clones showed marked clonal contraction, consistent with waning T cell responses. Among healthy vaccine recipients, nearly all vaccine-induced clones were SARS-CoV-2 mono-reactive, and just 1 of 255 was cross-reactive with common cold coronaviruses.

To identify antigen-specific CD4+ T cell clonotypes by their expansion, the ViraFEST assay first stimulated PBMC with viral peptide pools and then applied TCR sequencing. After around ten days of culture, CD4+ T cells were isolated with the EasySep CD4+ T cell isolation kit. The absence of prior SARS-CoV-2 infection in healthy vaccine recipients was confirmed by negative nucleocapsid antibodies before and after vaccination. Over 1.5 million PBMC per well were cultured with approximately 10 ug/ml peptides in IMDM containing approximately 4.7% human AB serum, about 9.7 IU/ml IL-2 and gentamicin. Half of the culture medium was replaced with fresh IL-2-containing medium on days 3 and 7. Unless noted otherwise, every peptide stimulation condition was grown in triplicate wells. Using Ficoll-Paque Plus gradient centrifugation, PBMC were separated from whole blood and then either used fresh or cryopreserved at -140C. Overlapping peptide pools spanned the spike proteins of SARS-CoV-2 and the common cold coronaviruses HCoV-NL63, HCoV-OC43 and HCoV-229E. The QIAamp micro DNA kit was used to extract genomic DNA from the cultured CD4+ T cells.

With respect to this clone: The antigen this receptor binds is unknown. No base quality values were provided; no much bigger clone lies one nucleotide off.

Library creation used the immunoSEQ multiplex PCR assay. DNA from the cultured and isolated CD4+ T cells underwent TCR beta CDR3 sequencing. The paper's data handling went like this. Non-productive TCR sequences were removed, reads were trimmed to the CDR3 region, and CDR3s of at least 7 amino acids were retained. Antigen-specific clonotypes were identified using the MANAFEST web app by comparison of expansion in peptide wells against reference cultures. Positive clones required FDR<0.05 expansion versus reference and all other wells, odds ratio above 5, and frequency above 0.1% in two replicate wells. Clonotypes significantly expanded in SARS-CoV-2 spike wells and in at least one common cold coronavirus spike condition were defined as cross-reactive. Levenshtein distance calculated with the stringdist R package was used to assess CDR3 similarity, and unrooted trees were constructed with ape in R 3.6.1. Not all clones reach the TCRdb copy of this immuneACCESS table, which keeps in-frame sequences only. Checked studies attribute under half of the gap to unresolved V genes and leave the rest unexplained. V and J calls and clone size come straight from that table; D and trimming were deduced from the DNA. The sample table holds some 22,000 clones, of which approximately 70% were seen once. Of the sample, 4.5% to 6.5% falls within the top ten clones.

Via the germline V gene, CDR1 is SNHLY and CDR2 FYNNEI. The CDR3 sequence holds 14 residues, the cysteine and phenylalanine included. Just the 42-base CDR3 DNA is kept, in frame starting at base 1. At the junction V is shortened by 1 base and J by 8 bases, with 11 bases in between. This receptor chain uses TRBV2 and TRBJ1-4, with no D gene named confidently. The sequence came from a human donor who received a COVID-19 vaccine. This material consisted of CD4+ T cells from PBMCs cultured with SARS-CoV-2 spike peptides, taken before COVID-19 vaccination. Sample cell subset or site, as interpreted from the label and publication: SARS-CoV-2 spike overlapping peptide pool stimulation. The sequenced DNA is TGTGCCAGCAGTGAAGGCCGTAATTGGGAAAAACTGTTTTTT. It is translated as CASSEGRNWEKLFF.